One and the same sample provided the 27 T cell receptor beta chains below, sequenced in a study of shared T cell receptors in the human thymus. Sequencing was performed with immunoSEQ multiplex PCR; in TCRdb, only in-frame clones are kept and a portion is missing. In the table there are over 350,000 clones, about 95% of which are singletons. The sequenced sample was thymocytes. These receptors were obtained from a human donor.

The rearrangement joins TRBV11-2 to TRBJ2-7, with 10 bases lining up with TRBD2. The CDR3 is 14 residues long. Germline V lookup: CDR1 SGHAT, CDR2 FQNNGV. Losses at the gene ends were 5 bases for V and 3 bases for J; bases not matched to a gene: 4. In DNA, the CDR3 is TGTGCCAGCAGCGTGCGGACTAGCGGCTACGAGCAGTACTTC. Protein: CASSVRTSGYEQYF. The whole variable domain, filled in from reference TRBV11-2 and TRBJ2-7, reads EAGVAQSPRYKIIEKRQSVAFWCNPISGHATLYWYQQILGQGPKLLIQFQNNGVVDDSQLPKDRFSAERLKGVDSTLKIQPAKLEDSAVYLCASSVRTSGYEQYFGPGTRLTVT.

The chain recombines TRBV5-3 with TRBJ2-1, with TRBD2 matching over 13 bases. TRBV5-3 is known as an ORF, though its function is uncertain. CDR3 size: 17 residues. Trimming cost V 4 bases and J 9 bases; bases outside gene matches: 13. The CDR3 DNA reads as TGTGCCAGAAGCCTACTAGCGGGAGGGCCCTCATTGTGTGAGCAGTTCTTC. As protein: CARSLLAGGPSLCEQFF.

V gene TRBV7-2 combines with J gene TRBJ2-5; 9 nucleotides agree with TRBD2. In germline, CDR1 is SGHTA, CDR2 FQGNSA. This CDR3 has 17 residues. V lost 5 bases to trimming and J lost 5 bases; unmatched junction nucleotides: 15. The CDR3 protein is CASSSWREGPYPETQYF. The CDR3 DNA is TGTGCCAGCAGCAGCTGGCGGGAGGGACCGTATCCGGAGACCCAGTACTTC.

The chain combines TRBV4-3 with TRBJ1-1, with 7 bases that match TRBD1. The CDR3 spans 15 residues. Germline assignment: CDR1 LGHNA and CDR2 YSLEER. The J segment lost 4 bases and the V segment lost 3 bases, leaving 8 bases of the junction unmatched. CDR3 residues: CASSHPDRVGTEAFF. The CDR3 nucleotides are TGCGCCAGCAGCCATCCAGACAGGGTCGGCACTGAAGCTTTCTTT.

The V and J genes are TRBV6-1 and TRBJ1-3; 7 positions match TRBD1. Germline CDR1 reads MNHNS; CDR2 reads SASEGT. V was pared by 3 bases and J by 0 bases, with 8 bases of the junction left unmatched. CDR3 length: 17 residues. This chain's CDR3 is CASSEVGQSSSGNTIYF. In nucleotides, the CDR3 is TGTGCCAGCAGTGAGGTGGGACAGTCGAGCTCTGGAAACACCATATATTTT.

The DNA of the CDR3 is TGTGCCAGCAGTTTAGGGGCAGGGAGGGCAGACACTGAAGCTTTCTTT. Translating gives CASSLGAGRADTEAFF. The chain recombines TRBV28 with TRBJ1-1, with D tentatively TRBD1 (5 bases). Germline CDR1 MDHEN, CDR2 SYDVKM. V lost 2 bases and J lost 3, with 16 bases in between. This CDR3 has 16 amino acids.

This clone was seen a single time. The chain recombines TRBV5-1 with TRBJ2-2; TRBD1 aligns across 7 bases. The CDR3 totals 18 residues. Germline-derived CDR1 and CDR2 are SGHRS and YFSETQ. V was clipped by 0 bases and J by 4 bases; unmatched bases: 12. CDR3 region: CASSLGTGPPPSTGELFF. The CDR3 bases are TGCGCCAGCAGCTTGGGGACAGGACCACCCCCCAGCACCGGGGAGCTGTTTTTT.

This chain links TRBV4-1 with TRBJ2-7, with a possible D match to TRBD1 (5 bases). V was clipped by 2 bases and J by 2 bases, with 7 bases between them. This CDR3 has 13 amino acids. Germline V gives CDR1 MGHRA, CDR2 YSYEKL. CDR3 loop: CASSQQGAYEQYF. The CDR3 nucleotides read TGCGCCAGCAGCCAACAAGGGGCCTACGAGCAGTACTTC.

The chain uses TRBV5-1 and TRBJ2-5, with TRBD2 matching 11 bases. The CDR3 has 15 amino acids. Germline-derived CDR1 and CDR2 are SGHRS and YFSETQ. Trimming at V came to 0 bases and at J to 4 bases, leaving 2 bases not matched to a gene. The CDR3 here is CASSLGLAGGETQYF. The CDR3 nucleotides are TGCGCCAGCAGCTTGGGGCTAGCGGGAGGAGAGACCCAGTACTTC. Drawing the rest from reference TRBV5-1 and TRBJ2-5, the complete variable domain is KAGVTQTPRYLIKTRGQQVTLSCSPISGHRSVSWYQQTPGQGLQFLFEYFSETQRNKGNFPGRFSGRQFSNSRSEMNVSTLELGDSALYLCASSLGLAGGETQYFGPGTRLLVL.

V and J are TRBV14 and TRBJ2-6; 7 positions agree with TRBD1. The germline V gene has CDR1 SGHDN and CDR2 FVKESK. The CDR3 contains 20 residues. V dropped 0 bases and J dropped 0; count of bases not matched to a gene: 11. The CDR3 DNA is TGTGCCAGCAGCCAAGAGGCCCTCGACAGGGTGAGCTCTGGGGCCAACGTCCTGACTTTC. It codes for CASSQEALDRVSSGANVLTF. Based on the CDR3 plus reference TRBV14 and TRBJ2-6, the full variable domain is EAGVTQFPSHSVIEKGQTVTLRCDPISGHDNLYWYRRVMGKEIKFLLHFVKESKQDESGMPNNRFLAERTGGTYSTLKVQPAELEDSGVYFCASSQEALDRVSSGANVLTFGAGSRLTVL.

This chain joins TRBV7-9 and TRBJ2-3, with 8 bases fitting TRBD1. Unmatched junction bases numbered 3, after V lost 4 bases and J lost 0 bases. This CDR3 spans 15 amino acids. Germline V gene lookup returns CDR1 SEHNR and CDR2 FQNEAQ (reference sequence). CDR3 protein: CASSSDRASTDTQYF. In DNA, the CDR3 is TGTGCCAGCAGCTCGGACAGGGCTAGCACAGATACGCAGTATTTT.

In nucleotides, the CDR3 is TGCGCCAGCATGACCGGGACAGGCCCGTACAATGAGCAGTTCTTC. Translation gives CASMTGTGPYNEQFF. This chain connects TRBV10-1 to TRBJ2-1; TRBD1 aligns across 8 bases. Germline-derived CDR1 and CDR2 are WNHNN and SYGVQD (reference sequence). V was clipped by 7 bases and J by 4 bases; unmatched bases: 9. The CDR3 length is 15 residues.

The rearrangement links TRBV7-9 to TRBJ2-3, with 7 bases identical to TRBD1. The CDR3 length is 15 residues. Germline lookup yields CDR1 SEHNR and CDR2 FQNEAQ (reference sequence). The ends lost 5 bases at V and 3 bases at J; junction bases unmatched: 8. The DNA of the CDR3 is TGTGCCAGCAGCCTGGGGGCAGGGGGTACAGATACGCAGTATTTT. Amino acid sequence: CASSLGAGGTDTQYF.

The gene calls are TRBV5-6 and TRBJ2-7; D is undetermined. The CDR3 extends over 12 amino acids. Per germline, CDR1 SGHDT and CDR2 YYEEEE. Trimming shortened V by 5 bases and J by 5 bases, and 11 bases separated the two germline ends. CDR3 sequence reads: CASSHIRDEQYF. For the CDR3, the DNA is TGTGCCAGCAGTCACATCCGGGACGAGCAGTACTTC. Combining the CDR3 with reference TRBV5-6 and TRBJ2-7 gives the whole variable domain DAGVTQSPTHLIKTRGQQVTLRCSPKSGHDTVSWYQQALGQGPQFIFQYYEEEERQRGNFPDRFSGHQFPNYSSELNVNALLLGDSALYLCASSHIRDEQYFGPGTRLTVT.

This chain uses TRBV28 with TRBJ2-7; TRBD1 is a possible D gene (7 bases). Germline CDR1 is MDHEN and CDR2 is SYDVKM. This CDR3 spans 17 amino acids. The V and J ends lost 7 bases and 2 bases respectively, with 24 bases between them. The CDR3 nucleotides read TGTGCCAGCAAGGAGGGGCCCCGAGGGGGCCCGGCCTACGAGCAGTACTTC. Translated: CASKEGPRGGPAYEQYF.

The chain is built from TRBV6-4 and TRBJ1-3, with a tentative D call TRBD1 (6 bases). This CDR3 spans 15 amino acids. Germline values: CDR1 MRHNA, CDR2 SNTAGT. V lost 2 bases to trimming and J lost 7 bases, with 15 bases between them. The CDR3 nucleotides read TGTGCCAGCAGTGACACAGGGTCTAGTGGCAACACCATATATTTT. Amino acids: CASSDTGSSGNTIYF.

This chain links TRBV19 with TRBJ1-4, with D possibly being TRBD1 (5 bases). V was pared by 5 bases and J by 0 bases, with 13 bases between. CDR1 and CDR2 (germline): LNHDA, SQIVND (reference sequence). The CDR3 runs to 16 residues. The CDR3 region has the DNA TGTGCCAGTAGTTGTTCGGGGGACTCAACTAATGAAAAACTGTTTTTT. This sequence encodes CASSCSGDSTNEKLFF.

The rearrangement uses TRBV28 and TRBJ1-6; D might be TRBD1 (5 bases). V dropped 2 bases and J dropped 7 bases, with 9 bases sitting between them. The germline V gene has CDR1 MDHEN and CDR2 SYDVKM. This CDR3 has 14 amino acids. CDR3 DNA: TGTGCCAGCAGTTTAGGCAGGGCGAATTCACCCCTCCACTTT. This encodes CASSLGRANSPLHF. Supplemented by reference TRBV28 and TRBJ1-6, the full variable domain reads DVKVTQSSRYLVKRTGEKVFLECVQDMDHENMFWYRQDPGLGLRLIYFSYDVKMKEKGDIPEGYSVSREKKERFSLILESASTNQTSMYLCASSLGRANSPLHFGNGTRLTVT.

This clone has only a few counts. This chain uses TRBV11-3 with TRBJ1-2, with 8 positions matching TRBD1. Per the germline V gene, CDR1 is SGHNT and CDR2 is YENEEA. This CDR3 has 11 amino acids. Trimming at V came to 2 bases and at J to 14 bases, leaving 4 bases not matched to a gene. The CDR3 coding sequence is TGTGCCAGCAGCTTAACAGGGGGGAGGACCTTC. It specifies CASSLTGGRTF.

The CDR3 bases are TGTGCCAGCAGCGTAGAGGTAGCGGGCTACGAGCAGTACTTC. This codes for CASSVEVAGYEQYF. This chain connects TRBV9 to TRBJ2-7, with 7 positions matching TRBD2. CDR3 length: 14 amino acids. The J segment lost 3 bases and the V segment lost 0 bases, leaving 3 bases of the junction unmatched. The germline CDR1 and CDR2 sequences are SGDLS and YYNGEE.

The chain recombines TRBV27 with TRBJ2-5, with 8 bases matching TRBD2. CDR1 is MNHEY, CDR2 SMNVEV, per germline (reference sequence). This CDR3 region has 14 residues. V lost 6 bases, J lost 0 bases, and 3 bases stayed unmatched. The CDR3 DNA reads TGTGCCAGCAGCGGGGGGGTGAACCAAGAGACCCAGTACTTC. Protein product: CASSGGVNQETQYF.

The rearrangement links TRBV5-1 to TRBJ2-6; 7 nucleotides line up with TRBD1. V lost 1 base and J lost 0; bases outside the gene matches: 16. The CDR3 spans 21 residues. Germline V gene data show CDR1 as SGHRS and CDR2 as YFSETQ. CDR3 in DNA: TGCGCCAGCAGCTTGTCCTGGACAGAGGGGGCTCCTCGCTCTGGGGCCAACGTCCTGACTTTC. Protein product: CASSLSWTEGAPRSGANVLTF.

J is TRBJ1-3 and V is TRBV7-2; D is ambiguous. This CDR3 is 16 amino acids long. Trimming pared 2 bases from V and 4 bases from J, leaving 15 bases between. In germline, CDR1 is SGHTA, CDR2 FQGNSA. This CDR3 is CASSLFEQVLGNTIYF. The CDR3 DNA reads TGTGCCAGCAGCTTATTTGAGCAGGTCCTAGGAAACACCATATATTTT.

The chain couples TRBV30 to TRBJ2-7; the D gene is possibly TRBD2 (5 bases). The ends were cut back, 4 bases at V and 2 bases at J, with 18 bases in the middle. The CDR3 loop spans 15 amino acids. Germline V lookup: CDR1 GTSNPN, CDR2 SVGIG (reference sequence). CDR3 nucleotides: TGTGCCTGGACCTGGAAGTGGGGAGAAGCCTACGAGCAGTACTTC. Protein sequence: CAWTWKWGEAYEQYF. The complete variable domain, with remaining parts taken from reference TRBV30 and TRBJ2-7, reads SQTIHQWPATLVQPVGSPLSLECTVEGTSNPNLYWYRQAAGRGLQLLFYSVGIGQISSEVPQNLSASRPQDRQFILSSKKLLLSDSGFYLCAWTWKWGEAYEQYFGPGTRLTVT.

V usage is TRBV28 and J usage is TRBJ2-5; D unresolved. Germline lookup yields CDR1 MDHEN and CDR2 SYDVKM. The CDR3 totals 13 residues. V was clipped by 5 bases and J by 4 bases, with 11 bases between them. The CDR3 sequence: CASSGDLLETQYF. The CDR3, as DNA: TGTGCCAGCAGTGGAGACCTCCTAGAGACCCAGTACTTC.

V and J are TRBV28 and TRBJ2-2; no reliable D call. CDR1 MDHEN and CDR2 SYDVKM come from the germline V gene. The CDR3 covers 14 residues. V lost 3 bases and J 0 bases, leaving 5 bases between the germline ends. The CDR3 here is CASSLLPNTGELFF. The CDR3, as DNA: TGTGCCAGCAGTTTGCTTCCGAACACCGGGGAGCTGTTTTTT.

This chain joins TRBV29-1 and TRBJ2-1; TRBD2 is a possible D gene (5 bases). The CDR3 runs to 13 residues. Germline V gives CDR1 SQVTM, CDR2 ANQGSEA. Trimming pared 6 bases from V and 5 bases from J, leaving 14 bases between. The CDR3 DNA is TGCAGCGTGGCCCCCCGACTACACAATGAGCAGTTCTTC. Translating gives CSVAPRLHNEQFF.